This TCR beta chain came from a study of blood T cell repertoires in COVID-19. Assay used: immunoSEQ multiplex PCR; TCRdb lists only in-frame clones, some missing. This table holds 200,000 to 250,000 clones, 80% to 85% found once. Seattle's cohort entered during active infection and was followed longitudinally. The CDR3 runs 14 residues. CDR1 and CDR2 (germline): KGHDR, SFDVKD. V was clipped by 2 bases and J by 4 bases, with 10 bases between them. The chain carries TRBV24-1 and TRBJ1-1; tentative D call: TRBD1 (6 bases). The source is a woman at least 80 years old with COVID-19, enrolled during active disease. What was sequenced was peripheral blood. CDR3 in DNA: TGTGCCACCAGTGATTCCCTACAGGGCACTGAAGCTTTCTTT. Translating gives CATSDSLQGTEAFF.